What follows describes a single T cell receptor beta chain. Its antigen is currently unknown. TCRdb called the RT-PCR reads again in MiXCR, with one record for every CDR3 protein. The data contain approximately 680,000 distinct CDR3 sequences, about 15% of them singletons. This entry comes from a study of response to subunit inactivated influenza vaccine. Study observations and caveats: The authors offered the suggestion that each seasonal influenza vaccination recruits few new T cells.

Specimen: PBMCs from blood, collected 12 days after vaccination. The receptor was derived from a man aged 50 to 59 who received an inactivated influenza vaccine.

The CDR3 here is CASSQLRGADTQYF. The CDR3 DNA follows: TGCGCCAGCAGCCAACTCAGGGGTGCAGATACGCAGTATTTT. The gene calls are TRBV4-1 and TRBJ2-3, with D tentatively TRBD1 (6 bases). The CDR3 is made up of 14 amino acids. The V gene lost 2 bases and the J gene lost 4 bases, with 10 bases spanning the gap. The germline CDR1 and CDR2 sequences are MGHRA and YSYEKL.